The 17 T cell receptor beta chains reported below all come from one sample, sequenced in a study of control samples from healthy donors and cancer patients. Data came from immunoSEQ multiplex PCR; TCRdb stores just in-frame clones and leaves some out. The sample has 90,000 to 150,000 clones, 88% seen once. The sequenced sample was blood. All receptors derive from a man aged 35-49 years in good health.

The rearrangement links TRBV5-6 to TRBJ2-7, with a possible D match to TRBD1 (6 bases). Trimming cost V 1 base and J 3 bases, with 14 bases left between them. Germline lookup yields CDR1 SGHDT and CDR2 YYEEEE. The CDR3 spans 15 residues. This chain's CDR3 is CASSLLGQSVYEQYF. CDR3 DNA sequence: TGTGCCAGCAGCTTGCTCGGACAGTCAGTCTACGAGCAGTACTTC.

The table lists this clone with a few counts. This rearrangement joins TRBV15 to TRBJ1-5; D is undetermined. The V and J ends lost 1 base and 2 bases respectively, with 9 bases between them. The CDR3 sequence is 15 residues long. Looked up from germline, CDR1 is LNHNV and CDR2 is YYDKDF (reference sequence). CDR3 loop: CATSRGVRGNQPQHF. The CDR3 nucleotides are TGTGCCACCAGCAGAGGGGTCCGGGGCAATCAGCCCCAGCATTTT.

The J gene is TRBJ1-2, the V gene TRBV15, with TRBD1 matching 7 bases. V dropped 0 bases and J dropped 5; count of bases not matched to a gene: 3. The CDR3 is 14 residues long. From germline, CDR1 is LNHNV and CDR2 YYDKDF (reference sequence). CDR3: CATSRDAQGYGYTF. CDR3 coding DNA: TGTGCCACCAGCAGAGATGCACAGGGGTATGGCTACACCTTC.

The chain couples TRBV30 to TRBJ1-2; 7 nucleotides line up with TRBD1. CDR3 size: 14 residues. Germline-derived CDR1 and CDR2 are GTSNPN and SVGIG (reference sequence). J was trimmed by 4 bases and V by 4 bases; bases with no gene match: 9. CDR3 region: CAWTDLGQFYGYTF. In DNA, the CDR3 is TGTGCCTGGACGGACCTGGGACAGTTCTATGGCTACACCTTC.

As DNA, the CDR3 is TGTGCCAGCAGCCCAGGAGTTTCCAGGGCGGCAGATACGCAGTATTTT. Translating gives CASSPGVSRAADTQYF. This rearrangement joins TRBV7-3 to TRBJ2-3; weak D call: TRBD1 (5 bases). CDR1 is SGHTA and CDR2 is FQGTGA in the germline V gene. CDR3 length equals 16 residues. Deletions cut 5 bases from V and 4 bases from J, with 19 bases between.

The chain couples TRBV28 to TRBJ1-1; TRBD1 matches at 10 bases. V shed 7 bases and J 5 bases; nucleotides not matched to a gene: 10. The germline gives CDR1 MDHEN, CDR2 SYDVKM. The CDR3 loop spans 15 amino acids. The CDR3 coding sequence is TGTGCCAGCAAAGGAACCGGGACAGGGGAGACTGAAGCTTTCTTT. Protein product: CASKGTGTGETEAFF.

This chain joins TRBV4-3 and TRBJ2-5, with no clear D. This CDR3 is 15 amino acids long. Germline V gene data show CDR1 as LGHNA and CDR2 as YSLEER. The V and J ends lost 0 bases and 2 bases respectively, with 10 bases between them. Here the CDR3 reads CASSQDPGPQETQYF. DNA for the CDR3: TGCGCCAGCAGCCAAGACCCGGGCCCTCAAGAGACCCAGTACTTC.

CDR3 amino acids: CASSNGGGANTEAFF. CDR3 in DNA: TGCGCCAGCAGTAATGGAGGGGGGGCGAACACTGAAGCTTTCTTT. V usage is TRBV5-1 and J usage is TRBJ1-1; possibly TRBD1 for D (6 bases). Germline V gene data show CDR1 as SGHRS and CDR2 as YFSETQ. Trimming left V 5 bases short and J 1 base short, with 15 bases between. CDR3 length equals 15 residues.

The chain carries TRBV15 and TRBJ1-2, with 7 nucleotides matching TRBD1. V shed 3 bases and J 6 bases; nucleotides not matched to a gene: 4. Germline values: CDR1 LNHNV, CDR2 YYDKDF (reference sequence). The CDR3 covers 13 residues. The CDR3 spells CATSSTGVDGYTF. In DNA form, the CDR3 reads TGTGCCACCAGCAGTACAGGGGTGGATGGCTACACCTTC.

The chain links TRBV10-3 to TRBJ2-1, with 10 bases matching TRBD1. The ends lost 3 bases at V and 5 bases at J; junction bases unmatched: 7. The CDR3 loop spans 16 amino acids. CDR1 and CDR2 (germline): ENHRY, SYGVKD. CDR3 DNA sequence: TGTGCCATCAGTGACCGCCGGGACAGGGGACACAATGAGCAGTTCTTC. This translates into CAISDRRDRGHNEQFF.

This clone showed up just once. CDR3 in DNA: TGTGCCAGCAGTCCCAACAGGGAGACCCAGTACTTC. It translates to CASSPNRETQYF. The chain has TRBV6-2 or TRBV6-3 and TRBJ2-5; perhaps TRBD1 as D (5 bases). V was pared by 5 bases and J by 5 bases, with 9 bases between. The CDR3 has 12 residues. Germline-derived CDR1 and CDR2 are MNHEY and SVGEGT.

V is TRBV5-1 and J is TRBJ2-4, with TRBD1 matching 7 bases. The ends lost 0 bases at V and 3 bases at J; junction bases unmatched: 9. Germline assignment: CDR1 SGHRS and CDR2 YFSETQ. This CDR3 is 17 amino acids long. The CDR3 reads CASSLAEGAPGKNIQYF. The CDR3, as DNA: TGCGCCAGCAGCTTGGCCGAGGGGGCGCCGGGCAAAAACATTCAGTACTTC.

The chain carries TRBV7-6 and TRBJ1-2; 7 bases line up with TRBD1. This CDR3 spans 15 amino acids. Trimming took 5 bases from V and 2 from J; bases not matched to a gene: 8. Germline V gene sequence: CDR1 SGHVS, CDR2 FNYEAQ. CDR3: CASSSRQGTNYGYTF. DNA for the CDR3: TGTGCCAGCAGCAGCCGACAGGGAACAAACTATGGCTACACCTTC.

The rearrangement joins TRBV18 to TRBJ2-7; D remains unclear. Deletions cut 0 bases from V and 5 bases from J, with 11 bases between. The CDR3 has 14 amino acids. Germline V gives CDR1 KGHSH, CDR2 LQKENI. CDR3 nucleotide sequence: TGTGCCAGCTCACCACCCACCACCCTAGACGAGCAGTACTTC. It specifies CASSPPTTLDEQYF.

This clone was seen once. This chain connects TRBV6-2 or TRBV6-3 to TRBJ1-5; no clear D gene. Trimming took 0 bases from V and 1 from J, leaving 10 bases between them. The CDR3 length is 16 residues. In germline, CDR1 is MNHEY, CDR2 SVGEGT. The CDR3 reads CASSYSKAGSNQPQHF. The CDR3 region has the DNA TGTGCCAGCAGTTACTCGAAGGCCGGGAGCAATCAGCCCCAGCATTTT.

A few counts support this clone. This chain uses TRBV5-1 with TRBJ2-7; D gene unclear. The CDR3 length is 15 residues. Trimming pared 0 bases from V and 3 bases from J, leaving 13 bases between. Germline assignment: CDR1 SGHRS and CDR2 YFSETQ. The CDR3 sequence: CASSLDPVTSYEQYF. For the CDR3, the DNA is TGCGCCAGCAGCTTGGACCCCGTGACAAGCTACGAGCAGTACTTC.

The rearrangement links TRBV5-4 to TRBJ2-5; no reliable D call. V was clipped by 3 bases and J by 11 bases, with 11 bases between them. The CDR3 covers 11 residues. CDR1 is SGHNT and CDR2 is YYREEE in the germline V gene (reference sequence). The DNA for the CDR3 is TGTGCCAGCAGCTCTCCGACCCGACAGTACTTC. Encoded protein: CASSSPTRQYF.